This entry describes one TCR beta chain. The antigen is undetermined. Amplification of ligated cDNA took four PCR rounds with SP2 and nested alpha and beta constant primers. Blood and skin TCR RNA was reverse transcribed with alpha and beta constant primers. TCRdb called the 5' RACE reads again in MiXCR, with one record for every CDR3 protein. The repertoire holds approximately 32,000 distinct CDR3 sequences, with 16% as singletons. TCR cDNA received a 3' ligated oligonucleotide that carried a UMI. Adult healthy volunteers gave 2.5 ml peripheral blood for whole-blood RNA. Reverse transcription used DNase-treated unsorted total RNA, aiming for roughly 1 to 1000 ng. The CDR3 runs 12 residues. The germline V and J ends were trimmed by 2 bases and 5 bases, with 5 bases remaining between them. Germline V CDR1 and CDR2: MNHNY, SVGAGI (reference sequence). The data derive from a study of naive and memory T cell subsets.

Notes on the study in general: TCR transcript changes with activation or differentiation may affect this RNA method.

The clonotype comes from a female donor in good health. V is TRBV6-6 and J is TRBJ2-3; D is unresolved. For the CDR3, the DNA is TGTGCCAGCAGTTACCGAAGAGATACGCAGTATTTT. Its protein is CASSYRRDTQYF.